This TCR beta chain emerged from a study of OX40 agonist ivuxolimab in advanced cancers. For the study at large: Enrolled patients in dose escalation had cancers that were hepatocellular carcinoma, melanoma, renal cell or head and neck cancer.

This table comes from immunoSEQ multiplex PCR, and its TCRdb copy is limited to in-frame clones, with some not included. The sample includes approximately 60,000 clones, 83% of them seen just once. The CDR3 runs 11 residues. Germline CDR1 is GTSNPN and CDR2 is SVGIG (reference sequence). On this clone: One junction end disagrees with the germline gene, perhaps due to a read error.

The specimen was CD4+ or CD8+ T cells sorted from blood, collected in a trial of the OX40 agonist ivuxolimab. The TCR sequence derives from an adult with an advanced solid tumor such as melanoma, head and neck, liver or kidney cancer. The chain employs TRBV30 and TRBJ2-7, with D tentatively TRBD1 (6 bases). CDR3 nucleotides: TGTGCCTTGACGCCTCGGGGACACCCCATCTTC. Translated: CALTPRGHPIF. The complete variable domain, with remaining parts taken from reference TRBV30 and TRBJ2-7, reads SQTIHQWPATLVQPVGSPLSLECTVEGTSNPNLYWYRQAAGRGLQLLFYSVGIGQISSEVPQNLSASRPQDRQFILSSKKLLLSDSGFYLCALTPRGHPIFGPGTRLTVT.